Listed below are T cell receptor beta chains from one sample, sequenced in a study of Graves' ophthalmopathy and Graves' hyperthyroidism. In TCRdb, the multiplex PCR reads were re-called with MiXCR into one record per CDR3 protein. The table lists approximately 1.2 million distinct CDR3 sequences, about two fifths of them singletons. Sequencing was done on a sample of peripheral blood or thyroid tissue (not recorded which). The receptors here all came from an adult man with Graves' hyperthyroidism. The CDR3 runs from the conserved cysteine through the conserved F or W. The order of the fields is CDR3 protein, clone size, J gene, V gene. Some rows mark clone size as missing; the rest say once, few, many or name a class of expanded clone.

CASSQGRQNQETQYF,many,TRBJ2-5,TRBV4-2
CTSSPPPPSPLHF,many,TRBJ1-6,TRBV7-2
CASSPGTSGSTGELFF,.,TRBJ2-2,TRBV2
CASSSLQGGSNQPQHF,few,TRBJ1-5,TRBV6-2/TRBV6-3
CASSLPEYGANVLTF,many,TRBJ2-6,TRBV7-3
CASSSGTASGPQHF,.,TRBJ1-5,TRBV7-8
CASSLSGTGGNYGYTF,.,TRBJ1-2,TRBV27
CSASLAGGPHEQYF,.,TRBJ2-7,TRBV20-1
CSVHPGQGRRETQYF,.,TRBJ2-5,TRBV29-1
CSSRDRVGNTIYF,once,TRBJ1-3,TRBV29-1
CASSQDTEAFF,many,TRBJ1-1,TRBV4-1
CASSSPGPNSPLHF,many,TRBJ1-6,TRBV5-4
CASSDTGAGNYGYTF,.,TRBJ1-2,TRBV25-1
CASSNTGGQGDYGYTF,.,TRBJ1-2,TRBV11-1
CSAGNDRVLSYEQYF,.,TRBJ2-7,TRBV20-1
CASTTGTSLLETQYF,many,TRBJ2-5,TRBV11-2
CASSTKTVNTEAFF,few,TRBJ1-1,TRBV7-6
CASRQTGGGINDEQYF,once,TRBJ2-7,TRBV10-3
CSVFGGANRAFF,few,TRBJ1-1,TRBV20-1
CASSYFERQLEQYF,.,TRBJ2-7,TRBV10-3
CSVGTSLGAGEKLFF,.,TRBJ1-4,TRBV29-1
CASKREGRTGELFF,.,TRBJ2-2,TRBV2
CASSSILAGQETQYF,.,TRBJ2-5,TRBV5-1
CASSLTFGAEQYF,few,TRBJ2-7,TRBV7-3
CASPKDRGYNEKLFF,.,TRBJ1-4,TRBV2
CSLEMGYGYTF,once,TRBJ1-2,TRBV29-1
CASSRKTGANTEAFF,.,TRBJ1-1,TRBV5-1
CSVPGTSGSSYEQYF,.,TRBJ2-7,TRBV29-1
CASKSPNKYQPQHF,.,TRBJ1-5,TRBV10-3
CASRLFSYEQYF,.,TRBJ2-7,TRBV12-3/TRBV12-4
CASSRQYRGKVEQYF,.,TRBJ2-7,TRBV7-8
CASRAGTMNTGELFF,few,TRBJ2-2,TRBV2
CAISEPVGGVTYEQYF,many,TRBJ2-7,TRBV10-3
CASSRQGASEQYF,many,TRBJ2-7,TRBV7-9
CASSETRGRAETQHF,.,TRBJ1-5,TRBV2
CASSLGPLSEQFF,.,.,TRBV7-7
CASSAPGVSNEKLFF,.,TRBJ1-4,TRBV9
CASSEEGEGAAVGYGYTF,many,TRBJ1-2,TRBV2